This T cell receptor beta chain was found in a study of T cell responses to AZD1222 COVID-19 vaccine. About this clone: Its target is not known.

Overall study findings and caveats: At study baseline, merely more than 5 AZD1222 recipients were seropositive. The repertoires were collected only after the peak T cell response. Spike as a whole was targeted by vaccine-associated CD4 TCRs, dominant at 160-218 and 743-854.

This table comes from immunoSEQ multiplex PCR, and its TCRdb copy is limited to in-frame clones, with some not included. This sample has over 100,000 clones, with 80% to 90% found just once. Germline V gene sequence: CDR1 SGHTA, CDR2 FQGNSA. This CDR3 is built from 15 residues. Trimming removed 5 bases at V and 2 bases at J, with 12 bases between. V usage is TRBV7-2 and J usage is TRBJ2-2, with D perhaps given as TRBD1 or TRBD2 (5 bases each). This material consisted of peripheral blood, taken on day 0 of AZD1222 vaccination. This clonotype was obtained from an adult in good health. DNA for the CDR3: TGTGCCAGCAGCCCCCTGGGGACCAACACCGGGGAGCTGTTTTTT. Amino acids: CASSPLGTNTGELFF.